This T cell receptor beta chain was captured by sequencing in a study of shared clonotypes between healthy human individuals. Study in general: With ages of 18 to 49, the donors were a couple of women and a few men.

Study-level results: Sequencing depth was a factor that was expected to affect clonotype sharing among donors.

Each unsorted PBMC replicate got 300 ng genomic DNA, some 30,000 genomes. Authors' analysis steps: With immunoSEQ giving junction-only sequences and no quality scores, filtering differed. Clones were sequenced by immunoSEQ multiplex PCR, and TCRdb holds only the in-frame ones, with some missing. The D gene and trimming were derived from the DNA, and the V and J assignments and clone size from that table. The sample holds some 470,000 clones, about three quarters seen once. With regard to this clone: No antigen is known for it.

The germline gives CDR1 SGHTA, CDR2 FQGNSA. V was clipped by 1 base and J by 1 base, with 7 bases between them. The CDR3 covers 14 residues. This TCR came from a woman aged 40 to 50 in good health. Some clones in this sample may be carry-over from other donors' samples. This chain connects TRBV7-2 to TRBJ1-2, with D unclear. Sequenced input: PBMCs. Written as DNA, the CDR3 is TGTGCCAGCAGCTTAGGGTTAGATAACTATGGCTACACCTTC. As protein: CASSLGLDNYGYTF.